What follows are 18 T cell receptor beta chains derived from one specimen sequenced in a study of blood T cells in healthy people across ages. Then a second PCR, running roughly 7 to 11 cycles, was carried out with a sample-barcoded 5' primer and a J-beta primer mix. TCRdb recomputed calls from the 5' RACE reads with MiXCR, one row per CDR3 protein. This sample has under 1 million distinct CDR3 sequences, with under 45% found just once. The sample comprised blood. The receptors here all came from a man in his sixties in good health.

This rearrangement joins TRBV4-3 to TRBJ2-1; the D gene is possibly TRBD2 (6 bases). V was pared by 0 bases and J by 0 bases, with 12 bases between. The CDR3 totals 17 residues. From germline, CDR1 is LGHNA and CDR2 YSLEER. The CDR3 bases are TGCGCCAGCAGCCAAGATGCGGTCGGGAGCTCCTACAATGAGCAGTTCTTC. Translated, it gives CASSQDAVGSSYNEQFF.

V usage is TRBV7-9 and J usage is TRBJ2-1, with D perhaps matching TRBD1 (6 bases). Trimming took off 5 bases at V and 9 bases at J, with 14 bases between the two ends. CDR1 is SEHNR and CDR2 is FQNEAQ in the germline V gene (reference sequence). The CDR3 consists of 13 residues. The DNA of the CDR3 is TGTGCCAGCAGCCCAGGGGTCGTAATTGAGCAGTTCTTC. It is translated as CASSPGVVIEQFF.

This clonotype came up a few times. V is TRBV6-5 and J is TRBJ1-2; D unresolved. The V gene lost 5 bases and the J gene lost 4 bases, with 14 bases spanning the gap. This CDR3 region has 14 residues. Germline-derived CDR1 and CDR2 are MNHEY and SVGAGI. This CDR3 is CASSPDRSGYGYTF. CDR3 coding DNA: TGTGCCAGCAGTCCCGATCGCAGCGGCTATGGCTACACCTTC.

V usage is TRBV20-1 and J usage is TRBJ1-4; D not certain. CDR3 length: 12 residues. V was shortened by 3 bases and J by 5 bases, with 7 bases between the two germline ends. CDR1 and CDR2 (germline): DFQATT, SNEGSKA (reference sequence). CDR3 sequence: CSASLGNEKLFF. The DNA of the CDR3 is TGCAGTGCTAGCTTGGGGAATGAAAAACTGTTTTTT.

This clonotype was seen many times. The chain uses TRBV3-1 and TRBJ2-4, with D perhaps TRBD2 (5 bases). The germline V gene encodes CDR1 LGHDT and CDR2 YNNKEL (reference sequence). The CDR3 extends over 14 amino acids. V was clipped by 6 bases and J by 7 bases, with 16 bases between them. CDR3 nucleotides: TGTGCCAGCAGTACGGGGTCCGCCTACAACATTCAGTACTTC. Amino acids: CASSTGSAYNIQYF.

This clonotype showed up just once. This chain joins TRBV6-5 and TRBJ1-1; 12 bases fit TRBD1. With 6 bases clipped from V and 11 bases from J, the junction kept 10 bases outside the gene matches. CDR3 size: 14 residues. Per germline, CDR1 MNHEY and CDR2 SVGAGI. For the CDR3, the DNA is TGTGCCAGCAGGGAAACCGGGACAGGGGGCGTTGCTTTCTTT. Its protein product is CASRETGTGGVAFF.

With regard to this clonotype: A read error may explain this, as a much larger clone is one base away. The V and J genes are TRBV20-1 and TRBJ1-2; tentative D call: TRBD1 (6 bases). V was clipped by 5 bases and J by 0 bases, with 19 bases between them. In germline, CDR1 is DFQATT, CDR2 SNEGSKA (reference sequence). CDR3 length: 16 amino acids. The CDR3 DNA is TGCAGTGCTTCCCTCGGACCGGGGGACACTAACTATGGCTACACCTTC. This gives the protein CSASLGPGDTNYGYTF.

This clonotype was counted a few times. The chain links TRBV9 to TRBJ1-2; D remains unclear. The CDR3 has 15 residues. The V end lost 3 bases, the J end lost 3 bases, and 15 bases lay between the germline ends. Germline values: CDR1 SGDLS, CDR2 YYNGEE. As DNA, the CDR3 is TGTGCCAGCAGCGAAAAGCCTTGGACTGACTATGGCTACACCTTC. Its protein product is CASSEKPWTDYGYTF.

This clonotype was seen more than once but under ten times. The rearrangement links TRBV30 to TRBJ2-2; a weak D match, TRBD2 (6 bases). The V gene's germline CDR1 is GTSNPN and CDR2 SVGIG (reference sequence). This CDR3 has 15 residues. Trimming removed 3 bases at V and 6 bases at J, with 17 bases between. This chain's CDR3 is CAWRGGQIWAGELFF. The CDR3 DNA reads as TGTGCCTGGAGGGGAGGACAAATATGGGCCGGGGAGCTGTTTTTT.

V gene TRBV4-1 combines with J gene TRBJ1-4; 10 nucleotides match TRBD1. Germline lookup yields CDR1 MGHRA and CDR2 YSYEKL. The ends lost 6 bases at V and 5 bases at J; junction bases unmatched: 6. The CDR3 is 15 amino acids. Here the CDR3 DNA reads TGCGCCAGCAGAATTCCGGGACAGGGGAATGAAAAACTGTTTTTT. Its protein product is CASRIPGQGNEKLFF.

The chain has TRBV4-3 and TRBJ2-1; D ambiguous. Per germline, CDR1 LGHNA and CDR2 YSLEER. Trimming took 1 base from V and 8 from J, leaving 15 bases between them. This CDR3 region has 15 residues. The chain's CDR3 is CASSQAGSLPDEQFF. In DNA form, the CDR3 reads TGCGCCAGCAGCCAAGCGGGTTCCCTCCCCGATGAGCAGTTCTTC.

This clonotype was observed a few times. J is TRBJ1-6 and V is TRBV20-1, with 9 bases matching TRBD1. The junction had 8 bases not matched to a gene; V was cut back by 1 base and J by 7 bases. Looked up from germline, CDR1 is DFQATT and CDR2 is SNEGSKA (reference sequence). This CDR3 spans 16 amino acids. CDR3: CSARAGTGRYNSPLHF. The CDR3 DNA sequence: TGCAGTGCTAGAGCCGGGACAGGGCGGTACAATTCACCCCTCCACTTT.

The chain joins TRBV11-3 to TRBJ2-7; no reliable D call. With the DNA end fitting TRBJ2-5 better, the J assignment may be wrong. This CDR3 contains 13 residues. Looked up from germline, CDR1 is SGHNT and CDR2 is YENEEA. The CDR3 spells CASSIGQSETQYF. The CDR3 region has the DNA TGTGCCAGCAGTATTGGCCAGTCAGAGACCCAGTACTTC.

This clonotype was seen a few times. The gene calls are TRBV5-5 and TRBJ2-5, with D perhaps given as TRBD1 or TRBD2 (6 bases each). The CDR3 consists of 16 residues. From germline, CDR1 is SGHKS and CDR2 YYEKEE (reference sequence). V was cut by 0 bases and J by 1 base, with 13 bases left in between. CDR3 protein: CASSLGMGGGQETQYF. The CDR3 DNA reads as TGTGCCAGCAGCTTGGGAATGGGGGGCGGCCAAGAGACCCAGTACTTC.

The V and J genes are TRBV7-9 and TRBJ1-2; D possibly corresponds to TRBD1 (6 bases). The V gene's germline CDR1 is SEHNR and CDR2 FQNEAQ (reference sequence). The length of the CDR3 is 14 residues. Trimming stripped 11 bases from V and 6 bases from J, with 22 bases between. Here the CDR3 reads CALKGGAEVDGYTF. CDR3 bases: TGTGCCCTCAAAGGGGGGGCGGAGGTGGATGGCTACACCTTC.

The chain joins TRBV7-2 to TRBJ1-4; TRBD1 matches at 7 bases. With 5 bases clipped from V and 8 bases from J, the junction kept 5 bases outside the gene matches. Germline V gene data show CDR1 as SGHTA and CDR2 as FQGNSA. CDR3 length equals 13 residues. Here the CDR3 DNA reads TGTGCCAGCAGCCCCCGACAGGGCGAAAAACTGTTTTTT. It encodes CASSPRQGEKLFF.

The sample holds a few counts of this clonotype. The gene calls are TRBV7-9 and TRBJ2-5; perhaps TRBD1 as D (6 bases). Between the trimmed V and J ends, which lost 5 bases and 4 bases, there was a span of 23 bases. Germline values: CDR1 SEHNR, CDR2 FQNEAQ (reference sequence). The CDR3 loop spans 17 amino acids. CDR3 nucleotide sequence: TGTGCCAGCAGCCGCTTCGAAAGACAGGCCGAAGGAGAGACCCAGTACTTC. Protein product: CASSRFERQAEGETQYF.

This chain links TRBV12-3 or TRBV12-4 with TRBJ2-3, with D perhaps TRBD1 (5 bases). CDR3 size: 16 residues. Trimming cost V 1 base and J 2 bases, with 13 bases left between them. This CDR3 is CASSLDRTWATDTQYF. In nucleotides, the CDR3 is TGTGCCAGCAGTTTAGACCGGACATGGGCCACAGATACGCAGTATTTT.